This is a list of T cell receptor beta chains from one sample in a study of post-analysis software for immune sequencing data. Via MiXCR, TCRdb re-called the PCR reads, giving one row per CDR3 protein. The sample holds roughly 540,000 distinct CDR3 sequences; 34% are singletons and the top ten take approximately 5.4%. Sequencing input: blood. These receptors were collected from a girl aged 2-17 years with multiple sclerosis. Both conserved end residues are part of each CDR3.

v_gene	j_gene	CDR3aa
TRBV4-1	TRBJ1-1	CASSQDPGGLLNTEAFF
TRBV25-1	TRBJ2-7	CASSGLSSYEQYF
TRBV10-1	TRBJ2-1	CASSPSVIAGPSYNEQFF
TRBV7-2	TRBJ2-1	CASSSLAGGPEQFF
TRBV3-1	TRBJ1-2	CASSPTVGGANYGYTF
TRBV20-1	TRBJ2-3	CSARDPAGNTDTQYF
TRBV29-1	TRBJ1-2	CSVALAASQSHGYTF
TRBV13	-	CASSLRGPGSETQYF
TRBV6-5	TRBJ1-4	CASSYSKTGGEKLFF
TRBV28	TRBJ2-5	CASSLVQGIVGQETQYF
TRBV3-1	TRBJ1-5	CASSQGGGPGNNQPQHF
TRBV7-9	TRBJ2-5	CASSLGWGQETQYF
TRBV5-1	TRBJ2-7	CASSPEAGTAYYEQYF
TRBV6-4	TRBJ2-3	CASILGQSTDTQYF
TRBV6-6	TRBJ1-5	CASSYSKGGGNQPQHF
TRBV29-1	TRBJ2-5	CSVRRDRVNEQYF
TRBV12-3/TRBV12-4	TRBJ1-4	CASRVTSEGEKLFF
TRBV15	TRBJ2-5	CATSRERLAGEETQYF
TRBV29-1	TRBJ2-1	CSTGGRALVRPIQQFF
TRBV9	TRBJ2-5	CASSVEGQKGETQYF
TRBV12-3/TRBV12-4	TRBJ1-2	CASSLSDRANYGYTF
TRBV20-1	TRBJ2-3	CSAPLIALRTDTQYF
TRBV12-3/TRBV12-4	TRBJ1-1	CASRGGQGNTEAFF
TRBV29-1	TRBJ2-3	CSVDLRDPDTQYF
TRBV7-2	TRBJ1-2	CASSSDVDYGYTF
TRBV6-2/TRBV6-3	TRBJ1-5	CASRAGQHGNQPQHF
TRBV27	TRBJ2-4	CASSLYSQAQNIQYF
TRBV6-5	TRBJ1-6	CASSGPGPLHF
TRBV20-1	TRBJ2-4	CSARGWAKNIQYF
TRBV5-6	TRBJ2-1	CASSLVQRGAQYNEQFF
TRBV18	TRBJ2-7	CASSIRDRSYEQYF
TRBV6-6	TRBJ1-2	CASSYFAQGHDYGYTF
TRBV5-5	TRBJ2-3	CASSLRPTDTQYF
TRBV20-1	TRBJ2-1	CSARDPLADYNEQFF
TRBV24-1	TRBJ2-1	CATSDSGQGFYNEQFF
TRBV29-1	TRBJ2-1	CSGKLAGIYNEQFF
TRBV29-1	TRBJ2-6	CSVADPSSAANVLTF
TRBV27	TRBJ2-1	CASSLSRTSLGNEQFF
TRBV27	TRBJ2-3	CASSLGFGAGLSDTQYF
TRBV4-1	TRBJ2-6	CASSHLLTGTGGANVLTF